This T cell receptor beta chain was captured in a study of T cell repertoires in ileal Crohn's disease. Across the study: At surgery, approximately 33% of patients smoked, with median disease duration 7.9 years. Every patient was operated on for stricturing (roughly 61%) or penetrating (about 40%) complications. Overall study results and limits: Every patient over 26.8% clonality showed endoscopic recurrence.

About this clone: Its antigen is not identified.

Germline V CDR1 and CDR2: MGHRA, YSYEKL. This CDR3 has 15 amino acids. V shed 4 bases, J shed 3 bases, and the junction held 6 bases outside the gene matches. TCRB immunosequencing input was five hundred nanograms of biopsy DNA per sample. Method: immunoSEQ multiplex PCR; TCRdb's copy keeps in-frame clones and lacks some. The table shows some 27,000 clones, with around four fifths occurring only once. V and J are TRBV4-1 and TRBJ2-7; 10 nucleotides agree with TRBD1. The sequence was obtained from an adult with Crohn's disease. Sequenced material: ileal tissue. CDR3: CASSLDRGPLYEQYF. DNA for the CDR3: TGCGCCAGCAGCCTCGACAGGGGGCCCCTCTACGAGCAGTACTTC.